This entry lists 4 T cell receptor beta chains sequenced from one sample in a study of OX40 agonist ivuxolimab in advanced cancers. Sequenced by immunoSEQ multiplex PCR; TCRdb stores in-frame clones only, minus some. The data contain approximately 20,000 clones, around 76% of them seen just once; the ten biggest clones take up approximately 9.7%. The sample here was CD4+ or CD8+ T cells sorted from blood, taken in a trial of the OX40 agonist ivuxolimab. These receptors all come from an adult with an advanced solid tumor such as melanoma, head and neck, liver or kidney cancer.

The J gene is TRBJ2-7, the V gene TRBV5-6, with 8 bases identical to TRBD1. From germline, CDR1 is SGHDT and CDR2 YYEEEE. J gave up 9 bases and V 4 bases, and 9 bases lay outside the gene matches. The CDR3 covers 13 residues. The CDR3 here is CASSPWTGQRQYF. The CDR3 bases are TGTGCCAGCAGCCCATGGACAGGGCAGCGGCAGTACTTC.

The CDR3 coding sequence is TGTGCCAGCAGTTTCGGGCTACTAGCCAAAAACATTCAGTACTTC. It yields the protein CASSFGLLAKNIQYF. V gene TRBV2 combines with J gene TRBJ2-4, with D unresolved. V lost 5 bases and J 0 bases, leaving 11 bases between the germline ends. This CDR3 is 15 amino acids long. Germline lookup yields CDR1 SNHLY and CDR2 FYNNEI.

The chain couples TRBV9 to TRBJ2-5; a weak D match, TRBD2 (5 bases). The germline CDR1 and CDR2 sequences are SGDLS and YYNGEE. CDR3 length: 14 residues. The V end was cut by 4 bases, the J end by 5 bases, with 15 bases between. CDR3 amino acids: CASSRVTGGETQYF. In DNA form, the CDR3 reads TGTGCCAGCAGCCGAGTAACGGGCGGGGAGACCCAGTACTTC.

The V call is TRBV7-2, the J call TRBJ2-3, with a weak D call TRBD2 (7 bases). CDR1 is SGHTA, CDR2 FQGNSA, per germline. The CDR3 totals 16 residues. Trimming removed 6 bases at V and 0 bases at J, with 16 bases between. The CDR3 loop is CASRAPRGGSTDTQYF. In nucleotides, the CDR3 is TGTGCCAGCAGAGCCCCGAGGGGGGGTAGCACAGATACGCAGTATTTT.